The 32 T cell receptor beta chains below were found in one sample sequenced in a study of T cells in Graves' hyperthyroidism and ophthalmopathy. Amplified regions were TCR beta CDR3 sequences from RNA transcripts. TCR CDR3 underwent first-round RT-PCR with the HTBI primer set. TCRdb re-analysed the multiplex PCR reads in MiXCR, keeping a single row per CDR3 protein. The data show around 250,000 distinct CDR3 sequences, approximately 14% seen once. The sequencing sample was made of blood. The receptor set was obtained from a woman aged 40 to 55 with Graves' hyperthyroidism that later progressed to Graves' ophthalmopathy.

The chain uses TRBV30 and TRBJ1-4; D gene uncertain. The V and J ends lost 2 bases and 8 bases respectively, with 15 bases between them. Germline V lookup: CDR1 GTSNPN, CDR2 SVGIG (reference sequence). The CDR3 covers 14 residues. The CDR3 loop reads CAWSIWGMEEKLFF. The CDR3 region has the DNA TGTGCCTGGAGTATTTGGGGAATGGAAGAAAAACTGTTTTTT.

This clonotype was detected many times. J is TRBJ2-7 and V is TRBV6-5; no firm D call. This CDR3 spans 15 amino acids. Per the germline V gene, CDR1 is MNHEY and CDR2 is SVGAGI. V lost 2 bases and J 2 bases, leaving 13 bases between the germline ends. CDR3: CASSYGRALTYEQYF. CDR3 nucleotide sequence: TGTGCCAGCAGTTACGGTAGGGCCCTAACCTACGAGCAGTACTTC.

There are many counts of this clonotype. The chain recombines TRBV2 with TRBJ2-7, with D unresolved. CDR1 is SNHLY, CDR2 FYNNEI, per germline. CDR3 length: 11 amino acids. V was cut by 7 bases and J by 4 bases, with 8 bases left in between. The CDR3 region is CASINVYEQYF. The CDR3 DNA reads as TGTGCCAGCATAAACGTGTACGAGCAGTACTTC.

Ten or more counts support this clonotype. The V gene is TRBV5-1, the J gene TRBJ1-3; the D is unclear. Trimming pared 4 bases from V and 0 bases from J, leaving 8 bases between. Germline loops: CDR1 SGHRS, CDR2 YFSETQ. CDR3 length: 14 residues. The CDR3 nucleotides are TGCGCCAGCAGCGAGAGGACCTCTGGAAACACCATATATTTT. This sequence encodes CASSERTSGNTIYF. The full variable domain, with the rest looked up from reference TRBV5-1 and TRBJ1-3, is KAGVTQTPRYLIKTRGQQVTLSCSPISGHRSVSWYQQTPGQGLQFLFEYFSETQRNKGNFPGRFSGRQFSNSRSEMNVSTLELGDSALYLCASSERTSGNTIYFGEGSWLTVV.

This clonotype was detected ten times or more. The chain joins TRBV20-1 to TRBJ2-7; D gene ambiguous. Germline V lookup: CDR1 DFQATT, CDR2 SNEGSKA (reference sequence). This CDR3 has 11 amino acids. V dropped 6 bases and J dropped 3 bases, with 9 bases sitting between them. CDR3 protein: CSATKFYEQYF. Here the CDR3 DNA reads TGCAGTGCCACGAAATTCTACGAGCAGTACTTC.

Worth noting for this clonotype: Given a much more abundant clone one base away, this may be a read error. This chain joins TRBV5-1 and TRBJ2-1, with D perhaps matching TRBD1 (5 bases). CDR1 and CDR2 from the germline V gene are SGHRS and YFSETQ. This CDR3 has 14 residues. V was cut by 0 bases and J by 7 bases, with 11 bases left in between. The CDR3 protein is CASSLGQKINEQFF. For the CDR3, the DNA is TGCGCCAGCAGCTTGGGACAGAAGATAAATGAGCAGTTCTTC.

Only a few counts were recorded for this clonotype. Germline is not matched at one junction end, which may reflect a read error. The chain employs TRBV5-1 and TRBJ2-2; D is tentatively TRBD1 or TRBD2 (5 bases each). There are 17 residues in the CDR3. Germline CDR1 and CDR2: SGHRS and YFSETQ. The CDR3 reads CASSLPPGTKNTGKLFF. The CDR3 DNA is TGCGCCAGCAGCTTGCCCCCCGGGACCAAAAACACCGGGAAGCTGTTTTTT.

This clonotype was seen at least ten times. The junction departs from the called germline gene at one end, perhaps through a read error. This sequence joins TRBV14 and TRBJ2-5; TRBD1 is a possible D gene (6 bases). CDR1 is SGHDN, CDR2 FVKESK, per germline. The CDR3 sequence is 15 residues long. CDR3 in DNA: TGTGTCAGCAGCCAAGGACAGACCCGCTGGGAGACCCAGTACTTC. Its protein is CVSSQGQTRWETQYF.

The rearrangement joins TRBV10-3 to TRBJ1-6; tentatively, D is TRBD1 (5 bases). Germline V gene lookup returns CDR1 ENHRY and CDR2 SYGVKD. The CDR3 totals 15 residues. V shed 4 bases and J shed 5 bases, with 12 bases lying between them. This CDR3 reads CAISVSGLDNSPLHF. The DNA of the CDR3 is TGTGCCATCAGTGTATCGGGACTTGATAATTCACCCCTCCACTTT.

This clonotype was found many times. The V and J genes are TRBV28 and TRBJ1-1, with TRBD1 matching over 12 bases. Germline V gene lookup returns CDR1 MDHEN and CDR2 SYDVKM. V was clipped by 8 bases and J by 0 bases; unmatched bases: 10. The CDR3 length is 17 residues. CDR3 DNA: TGTGCCAGCGATCCGTGGGACAGGGGGCTTATGAACACTGAAGCTTTCTTT. Translated, it gives CASDPWDRGLMNTEAFF. The whole variable domain, remainder taken from reference TRBV28 and TRBJ1-1, is DVKVTQSSRYLVKRTGEKVFLECVQDMDHENMFWYRQDPGLGLRLIYFSYDVKMKEKGDIPEGYSVSREKKERFSLILESASTNQTSMYLCASDPWDRGLMNTEAFFGQGTRLTVV.

This clonotype has ten or more counts. This rearrangement joins TRBV30 to TRBJ2-7, with no clear D. Germline V gene lookup returns CDR1 GTSNPN and CDR2 SVGIG (reference sequence). The CDR3 is made up of 12 amino acids. V gave up 0 bases and J gave up 4 bases, with 7 bases separating them. The CDR3 coding sequence is TGTGCCTGGAGTGTCAGAGTTTACGAGCAGTACTTC. Amino acid sequence: CAWSVRVYEQYF.

This clonotype was seen at least ten times. This chain connects TRBV2 to TRBJ2-1, with TRBD1 matching 7 bases. The V and J ends lost 7 bases and 8 bases, in that order; junction bases with no gene match: 11. The V gene's germline CDR1 is SNHLY and CDR2 FYNNEI. The CDR3 extends over 14 amino acids. The CDR3 region has the DNA TGTGCCAGCATCGAATGGACAGGAGATCATGAGCAGTTCTTC. Encoded protein: CASIEWTGDHEQFF.

This clonotype was recorded at least ten times. The chain joins TRBV24-1 to TRBJ1-1; 8 bases agree with TRBD1. The V gene's germline CDR1 is KGHDR and CDR2 SFDVKD. The CDR3 contains 14 residues. V shed 4 bases and J 10 bases; nucleotides not matched to a gene: 10. Here the CDR3 reads CATSDEWTGNGAFF. Here the CDR3 DNA reads TGTGCCACCAGTGACGAATGGACAGGGAATGGAGCTTTCTTT.

This clonotype was seen at least ten times. V usage is TRBV28 and J usage is TRBJ2-1, with D perhaps matching TRBD1 (5 bases). The ends were cut back, 6 bases at V and 3 bases at J, with 12 bases in the middle. The CDR3 extends over 14 amino acids. Germline V gene data show CDR1 as MDHEN and CDR2 as SYDVKM. This CDR3 reads CASRGWGGYNEQFF. The CDR3 DNA reads as TGTGCCAGCAGGGGATGGGGCGGCTACAATGAGCAGTTCTTC.

This clonotype was counted many times. CDR3 nucleotides: TGTGCCATCAGCGAGGGACAGATGAACACTGAAGCTTTCTTT. This sequence encodes CAISEGQMNTEAFF. V usage is TRBV10-3 and J usage is TRBJ1-1, with TRBD1 identical over 7 bases. There are 14 residues in the CDR3. In germline, CDR1 is ENHRY, CDR2 SYGVKD. V trimming: 6 bases; J trimming: 0 bases; junction bases outside the gene matches: 4.

This clonotype was counted many times. The chain couples TRBV28 to TRBJ2-7; 14 bases map to TRBD2. The CDR3 spans 21 residues. Germline V gives CDR1 MDHEN, CDR2 SYDVKM. Trimming took 7 bases from V and 4 from J; bases not matched to a gene: 24. The CDR3 nucleotides read TGTGCCAGCACCTACCTCCCCGGGAGTGCCGGGACTAGCGGGAGACTGTACGAGCAGTACTTC. Residues: CASTYLPGSAGTSGRLYEQYF.

V and J are TRBV6-1 and TRBJ2-4; D is possibly TRBD2 (5 bases). Trimming left V 5 bases short and J 3 bases short, with 11 bases between. The CDR3 contains 14 residues. Germline CDR1 MNHNS, CDR2 SASEGT. The CDR3 sequence is CASSPGGGKNIQYF. DNA for the CDR3: TGTGCCAGCAGTCCCGGAGGTGGCAAAAACATTCAGTACTTC.

In this sample, this clonotype turned up many times. This chain connects TRBV4-1 to TRBJ2-5; D is undetermined. The CDR3 contains 13 residues. Trimming pared 5 bases from V and 3 bases from J, leaving 10 bases between. Germline V gene lookup returns CDR1 MGHRA and CDR2 YSYEKL. The CDR3 loop is CASSFRAEETQYF. CDR3 nucleotide sequence: TGCGCCAGCAGCTTCCGGGCCGAAGAGACCCAGTACTTC.

This clonotype was detected many times. The rearrangement joins TRBV10-3 to TRBJ2-7; 9 bases map to TRBD2. Per germline, CDR1 ENHRY and CDR2 SYGVKD. This CDR3 region has 13 residues. After removal of 10 bases from V and 3 bases from J, the junction contained 7 bases not matched to a gene. The CDR3 sequence is CATDSGSGYEQYF. In nucleotides, the CDR3 is TGTGCCACCGATAGCGGGAGCGGCTACGAGCAGTACTTC.

This clonotype showed up many times. The rearrangement joins TRBV20-1 to TRBJ2-7; maybe TRBD2 (7 bases). In germline, CDR1 is DFQATT, CDR2 SNEGSKA (reference sequence). CDR3 length: 14 residues. Trimming took off 5 bases at V and 3 bases at J, with 17 bases between the two ends. The CDR3 region has the DNA TGCAGTGCTCCTTTGGGGGGGGCGCGCTACGAGCAGTACTTC. Protein product: CSAPLGGARYEQYF.

In its sample, this clonotype was seen a few times. The junction departs from germline at one end; a sequencing error may be responsible. CDR3 sequence reads: CASSLGGLAVYNEQFF. The DNA for the CDR3 is TGCGCCAGCAGCTTAGGGGGACTAGCGGTTTACAATGAGCAGTTCTTC. The chain is built from TRBV5-5 and TRBJ2-1, with TRBD2 matching over 11 bases. This CDR3 is built from 16 residues. Per germline, CDR1 SGHKS and CDR2 YYEKEE (reference sequence).

This chain uses TRBV30 with TRBJ1-1; D is uncertain. V dropped 4 bases and J dropped 5 bases, with 17 bases sitting between them. The CDR3 runs 14 residues. The germline V gene has CDR1 GTSNPN and CDR2 SVGIG (reference sequence). The CDR3 is CAWILRAGGTEAFF. The CDR3 DNA follows: TGTGCCTGGATCCTAAGGGCGGGAGGGACTGAAGCTTTCTTT.

This clonotype came up many times. The J gene is TRBJ2-7, the V gene TRBV6-5, with 9 bases lining up with TRBD1. Germline CDR1 MNHEY, CDR2 SVGAGI. The CDR3 runs to 14 residues. V was clipped by 4 bases and J by 4 bases; unmatched bases: 5. The chain's CDR3 is CASSWEQGAYEQYF. CDR3 DNA: TGTGCCAGCAGTTGGGAACAGGGGGCTTACGAGCAGTACTTC.

This clonotype has ten or more counts. V usage is TRBV9 and J usage is TRBJ2-3; D not resolved. This CDR3 is built from 15 residues. V lost 2 bases to trimming and J lost 0 bases, with 10 bases between them. The germline CDR1 and CDR2 sequences are SGDLS and YYNGEE. The CDR3 loop is CASSVRTSSTDTQYF. For the CDR3, the DNA is TGTGCCAGCAGCGTCCGGACCTCTAGCACAGATACGCAGTATTTT.

This clonotype has just a few counts. V gene TRBV7-6 combines with J gene TRBJ2-5, with 13 positions matching TRBD2. Losses at the gene ends were 4 bases for V and 4 bases for J; bases not matched to a gene: 6. The CDR3 runs to 16 residues. In germline, CDR1 is SGHVS, CDR2 FNYEAQ. The CDR3 reads CASSSLTSGRVETQYF. CDR3 in DNA: TGTGCCAGCAGCTCCCTAACTAGCGGGAGGGTAGAGACCCAGTACTTC.

This clonotype has ten or more counts. The chain employs TRBV5-1 and TRBJ1-6; the D is unclear. Germline V gene sequence: CDR1 SGHRS, CDR2 YFSETQ. The CDR3 runs 19 residues. Trimming took off 0 bases at V and 0 bases at J, with 16 bases between the two ends. The CDR3 nucleotides are TGCGCCAGCAGCTTGGCTCATGCGTCCGACTTCTCCTATAATTCACCCCTCCACTTT. It translates to CASSLAHASDFSYNSPLHF.

This clonotype was recorded many times. CDR3 sequence (DNA): TGCGCCAGCAGCCAAGAACCTCGGGTGGGCCACACCGGGGAGCTGTTTTTT. Translating it yields CASSQEPRVGHTGELFF. The chain couples TRBV4-1 to TRBJ2-2; D remains ambiguous. Per germline, CDR1 MGHRA and CDR2 YSYEKL. Between the trimmed V and J ends, which lost 0 bases and 3 bases, there was a span of 14 bases. The CDR3 consists of 17 residues.

This clonotype was recorded at least ten times. The rearrangement links TRBV27 to TRBJ2-2, with 9 bases aligning to TRBD1. J lost 3 bases, V lost 5 bases, and 4 bases had no gene match. The V gene's germline CDR1 is MNHEY and CDR2 SMNVEV (reference sequence). The CDR3 extends over 15 amino acids. Written as DNA, the CDR3 is TGTGCCAGCAGTGCCGACAGGGGGTACACCGGGGAGCTGTTTTTT. Its protein product is CASSADRGYTGELFF.

In this sample, this clonotype turned up many times. The rearrangement uses TRBV11-2 and TRBJ2-7; D may be TRBD2 (5 bases). The CDR3 contains 16 residues. Looked up from germline, CDR1 is SGHAT and CDR2 is FQNNGV. CDR3 in DNA: TGTGCTAAGCCGAGCGGCAGAGTGGGCAGCTCCTACGAGCAGTACTTC. Translating gives CAKPSGRVGSSYEQYF. Full variable domain (remainder filled in from reference TRBV11-2 and TRBJ2-7): EAGVAQSPRYKIIEKRQSVAFWCNPISGHATLYWYQQILGQGPKLLIQFQNNGVVDDSQLPKDRFSAERLKGVDSTLKIQPAKLEDSAVYLCAKPSGRVGSSYEQYFGPGTRLTVT.

This clonotype was counted ten times or more. The chain combines TRBV20-1 with TRBJ2-3, with D hard to call. The germline gives CDR1 DFQATT, CDR2 SNEGSKA (reference sequence). V lost 0 bases, J lost 6 bases, and 10 bases lay in between. The length of the CDR3 is 13 residues. Written as DNA, the CDR3 is TGCAGTGCTAGAGACCCCTTCGGGGATACGCAGTATTTT. Translation gives CSARDPFGDTQYF.

This clonotype was picked up a small number of times. The V gene is TRBV9, the J gene TRBJ2-1, with TRBD2 matching over 7 bases. The CDR3 has 15 residues. The germline CDR1 and CDR2 sequences are SGDLS and YYNGEE. Trimming cost V 5 bases and J 0 bases; bases outside gene matches: 5. CDR3 coding DNA: TGTGCCAGCAGTTCTAGCGGAAACTCCTACAATGAGCAGTTCTTC. Its protein product is CASSSSGNSYNEQFF.

The chain links TRBV16 to TRBJ1-6; maybe TRBD1 (5 bases). Germline CDR1 is KGHSY and CDR2 is FQNENV. Trimming pared 4 bases from V and 6 bases from J, leaving 10 bases between. The CDR3 consists of 14 residues. The CDR3 coding sequence is TGTGCCAGCAGCCGGACACAGATTAATTCACCCCTCCACTTT. Protein: CASSRTQINSPLHF. The whole variable domain, filled in from reference TRBV16 and TRBJ1-6, reads GEEVAQTPKHLVRGEGQKAKLYCAPIKGHSYVFWYQQVLKNEFKFLISFQNENVFDETGMPKERFSAKCLPNSPCSLEIQATKLEDSAVYFCASSRTQINSPLHFGNGTRLTVT.